This T cell receptor (beta chain) stems from a study of T-cell memory formation after mild COVID-19. Study information: For the most part, TCR clusters were specific to one donor. Findings of the study overall: Certain responding clones were present in pre-infection memory, suggesting participation of cross-reactive memory.

TCRdb processed the 5' RACE reads anew with MiXCR; each CDR3 protein has one entry. The profile covers about 290,000 distinct CDR3 sequences, with approximately 15% appearing a single time and about a fifth taken by the ten largest. This CDR3 spans 12 amino acids. CDR1 is MNHNS and CDR2 is SASEGT in the germline V gene. Between the trimmed V and J ends, which lost 3 bases and 9 bases, there was a span of 8 bases. This clonotype was seen only a few times. Its antigen is undetermined. This chain uses TRBV6-1 with TRBJ2-2; D is unclear. The TCR was taken from a man between 18 and 35 years old who had mild COVID-19 (a few samples of this study predate the infection). Cell type and time point are not known. Sequencing input: PBMCs or a T cell subset sorted from them (not recorded which). CDR3 residues: CASSDWTRELFF. CDR3 sequence (DNA): TGTGCCAGCAGTGATTGGACCCGGGAGCTGTTTTTT.